The sequence of this TCR beta chain was determined in a study of control samples from healthy donors and cancer patients. CDR1 is SGHVS and CDR2 is FNYEAQ in the germline V gene. The V segment lost 3 bases and the J segment 3 bases; nucleotides outside the gene matches: 18. This CDR3 comprises 19 residues. Clones were read by immunoSEQ multiplex PCR, and TCRdb kept only the in-frame ones, dropping some. The sample includes roughly 90,000 clones, more than 75% seen only once; the top ten take around a tenth. This clone was seen once. The clonotype was recovered from a woman aged 55-69 years in good health. Sequencing was performed on blood. The V and J genes are TRBV7-6 and TRBJ2-3, with 7 bases aligning to TRBD2. The CDR3 nucleotides are TGTGCCAGCAGCTTGGGACTAAAAGGGTCGTCTGAAGTGACAGATACGCAGTATTTT. Amino acids: CASSLGLKGSSEVTDTQYF.